The 20 T cell receptor beta chains in this list originate from one sample, sequenced in a study of identical twins. TCRdb ran MiXCR on the 5' RACE reads and lists one entry per CDR3 protein. Of 1.5 million to 2 million distinct CDR3 sequences in the sample, about 31% were seen once. Input material: cord blood. All receptors derive from a newborn girl in good health.

This clonotype has just a few counts. This sequence joins TRBV3-1 and TRBJ1-1; unclear D gene. The CDR3 loop spans 12 amino acids. The germline CDR1 and CDR2 sequences are LGHDT and YNNKEL (reference sequence). The ends were cut back, 4 bases at V and 9 bases at J, with 12 bases in the middle. DNA for the CDR3: TGTGCCAGCAGCCGCGGTGGTGGACAAGCTTTCTTT. Protein: CASSRGGGQAFF.

This chain's CDR3 is CASSSDGVSTDTQYF. CDR3 DNA: TGTGCCAGCAGTTCTGACGGTGTAAGCACAGATACGCAGTATTTT. The rearrangement links TRBV6-1 to TRBJ2-3; the D is unclear. V was clipped by 5 bases and J by 0 bases, with 12 bases between them. CDR1 is MNHNS and CDR2 is SASEGT in the germline V gene. This CDR3 is 15 amino acids long.

In its sample, this clonotype was seen a few times. The chain couples TRBV9 to TRBJ1-1; TRBD1 matches at 7 bases. The CDR3 consists of 17 residues. J gave up 0 bases and V 6 bases, and 14 bases lay outside the gene matches. Germline values: CDR1 SGDLS, CDR2 YYNGEE. The CDR3 sequence: CASTRGHRGGMNTEAFF. The CDR3 coding sequence is TGTGCCAGCACGAGGGGGCACAGGGGAGGGATGAACACTGAAGCTTTCTTT.

The rearrangement uses TRBV21-1 and TRBJ2-5; the D call in the table, TRBD2, was not verified against the DNA. TRBV21-1 is marked as a pseudogene. The CDR3 consists of 13 residues. This chain's CDR3 is CASSKSGRETQYF. As DNA, the CDR3 is TGTGCCAGCAGCAAATCTGGGAGGGAGACCCAGTACTTC.

The CDR3 nucleotides read TGTGCCAGCAGCCTACCGACTAGGGGTAACAATGAGCAGTTCTTC. Translating it yields CASSLPTRGNNEQFF. The rearrangement uses TRBV21-1 and TRBJ2-1; the table calls TRBD2, which could not be checked here. TRBV21-1 is listed as a pseudogene. The CDR3 sequence is 15 residues long.

The chain links TRBV10-2 to TRBJ2-7; D may be TRBD1 (6 bases). CDR1 is WSHSY and CDR2 is SAAADI in the germline V gene. The CDR3 sequence is 13 residues long. V was pared by 8 bases and J by 5 bases, with 16 bases between. As DNA, the CDR3 is TGCGCCAGCGACCGCCGACAGGTTCACGAGCAGTACTTC. This sequence encodes CASDRRQVHEQYF.

This clonotype occurred a few times. The chain links TRBV4-1 to TRBJ2-7, with 15 positions matching TRBD2. Germline assignment: CDR1 MGHRA and CDR2 YSYEKL. The junction had 7 bases not matched to a gene; V was cut back by 1 base and J by 0 bases. The CDR3 is 19 residues long. This CDR3 reads CASSQVGLAGGSSSYEQYF. In nucleotides, the CDR3 is TGCGCCAGCAGCCAAGTGGGACTAGCGGGAGGTTCGAGCTCCTACGAGCAGTACTTC.

The chain combines TRBV6-1 with TRBJ2-1; 7 bases fit TRBD2. The CDR3 consists of 17 residues. V shed 7 bases, J shed 4 bases, and the junction held 16 bases outside the gene matches. The germline V gene encodes CDR1 MNHNS and CDR2 SASEGT. In DNA form, the CDR3 reads TGTGCCAGCATAGAGCTTAAGACAGCGGGGTTTTACAATGAGCAGTTCTTC. Amino acid sequence: CASIELKTAGFYNEQFF.

The CDR3 reads CASSEMSTDTQYF. The CDR3 DNA reads as TGTGCCAGCAGTGAGATGTCCACAGATACGCAGTATTTT. The chain recombines TRBV25-1 with TRBJ2-3, with unresolved D. The germline V and J ends were trimmed by 3 bases and 2 bases, with 6 bases remaining between them. Germline assignment: CDR1 MGHDK and CDR2 SYGVNS. The CDR3 runs 13 residues.

The V gene is TRBV2, the J gene TRBJ1-4, with D perhaps TRBD1 (5 bases). This CDR3 spans 13 amino acids. The V end was cut by 4 bases, the J end by 7 bases, with 10 bases between. Germline V gene data show CDR1 as SNHLY and CDR2 as FYNNEI. Here the CDR3 reads CASSALGGEKLFF. CDR3 DNA sequence: TGTGCCAGCAGTGCCCTGGGGGGTGAAAAACTGTTTTTT.

This rearrangement joins TRBV20-1 to TRBJ2-7, with D perhaps matching TRBD2 (6 bases). The germline V gene has CDR1 DFQATT and CDR2 SNEGSKA (reference sequence). Between the trimmed V and J ends, which lost 3 bases and 5 bases, there was a span of 14 bases. The CDR3 contains 13 residues. CDR3 region: CSASVRGRNEQYF. The CDR3 nucleotides are TGCAGTGCTAGTGTCCGGGGGAGGAACGAGCAGTACTTC.

V gene TRBV28 combines with J gene TRBJ2-7, with 12 nucleotides matching TRBD2. CDR1 is MDHEN and CDR2 is SYDVKM in the germline V gene. V lost 1 base to trimming and J lost 2 bases; unmatched junction nucleotides: 3. CDR3 length: 16 residues. The CDR3 reads CASSLLTSGRTYEQYF. Written as DNA, the CDR3 is TGTGCCAGCAGTTTATTAACTAGCGGGAGGACCTACGAGCAGTACTTC.

This rearrangement joins TRBV4-2 to TRBJ2-4; tentative D call: TRBD1 (6 bases). Germline V CDR1 and CDR2: LGHNA, YNFKEQ. The CDR3 length is 17 residues. Trimming removed 3 bases from V and 4 bases from J, with 19 bases in between. CDR3 region: CASSQGASAGPKNIQYF. The CDR3 DNA follows: TGTGCCAGCAGCCAGGGGGCCTCGGCAGGCCCAAAAAACATTCAGTACTTC.

This clonotype was detected a few times. In DNA form, the CDR3 reads TGCGCCAGCTACAGCCCCAGAAATGAAAAACTGTTTTTT. Its protein is CASYSPRNEKLFF. The chain links TRBV4-1 to TRBJ1-4; D unclear. CDR1 MGHRA and CDR2 YSYEKL come from the germline V gene. This CDR3 has 13 residues. V gave up 8 bases and J gave up 5 bases, with 12 bases separating them.

Only a few counts were recorded for this clonotype. J is TRBJ1-1 and V is TRBV5-8, with unresolved D. There are 13 residues in the CDR3. The V and J ends lost 10 bases and 1 base respectively, with 14 bases between them. Germline CDR1 is SGHTS and CDR2 is YDEGEE. CDR3 sequence reads: CAGGTRANTEAFF. The CDR3, as DNA: TGTGCCGGAGGTACAAGAGCGAACACTGAAGCTTTCTTT.

The chain joins TRBV6-2 or TRBV6-3 to TRBJ2-2; TRBD2 matches 9 bases. Germline loops: CDR1 MNHEY, CDR2 SVGEGT. The CDR3 consists of 14 residues. With V trimmed by 10 bases and J by 4 bases, 7 bases remained unmatched. CDR3: CATGSSGTTGELFF. The CDR3 nucleotides are TGTGCCACCGGGTCTAGCGGGACCACCGGGGAGCTGTTTTTT.

This clonotype was observed a few times. V and J are TRBV27 and TRBJ1-2; 8 nucleotides agree with TRBD1. CDR1 and CDR2 from the germline V gene are MNHEY and SMNVEV (reference sequence). This CDR3 is 15 amino acids long. With 6 bases clipped from V and 2 bases from J, the junction kept 8 bases outside the gene matches. The CDR3: CASRFLRGQNYGYTF. CDR3 DNA sequence: TGTGCCAGCAGATTTCTCAGGGGGCAAAACTATGGCTACACCTTC.

This clonotype was seen more than once but under ten times. This sequence may be a read error, since a much larger clone differs from it by one base. This sequence joins TRBV5-1 and TRBJ2-5; D unclear. V was cut by 6 bases and J by 1 base, with 4 bases left in between. The CDR3 extends over 11 amino acids. Germline V lookup: CDR1 SGHRS, CDR2 YFSETQ. The CDR3 DNA reads TGCGCCAGCAACATCCAAGAGACCCAGTACTTC. This encodes CASNIQETQYF.

This clonotype occurred a few times. The chain joins TRBV2 to TRBJ1-5; TRBD1 matches 9 bases. Germline CDR1 SNHLY, CDR2 FYNNEI. The CDR3 loop spans 15 amino acids. V trimming: 6 bases; J trimming: 4 bases; junction bases outside the gene matches: 7. CDR3 residues: CASRPRTGDNQPQHF. Here the CDR3 DNA reads TGTGCCAGCAGACCTAGGACAGGGGATAATCAGCCCCAGCATTTT.

Note on this clonotype: Its ends do not fully match the called genes, so a read error is possible. The chain has TRBV28 and TRBJ1-5; D remains unclear. This CDR3 contains 14 residues. Germline V gives CDR1 MDHEN, CDR2 SYDVKM. In DNA form, the CDR3 reads TGTGCCGGCAGTTTCCGCGCCCCAAATCAGCCCCAGCATTTT. This translates into CAGSFRAPNQPQHF.